A single sample gave rise to the 27 T cell receptor beta chains below, sequenced in a study of T-cell reconstitution after alpha-beta-depleted transplantation in children. Unique molecular identifiers featured in how the TCRbeta library was prepared. Each CDR3 protein is one row after TCRdb ran MiXCR on the PCR reads. The sample consists of about 980,000 distinct CDR3 sequences, less than 30% of them appearing once. The sequences come from PBMCs, mostly from graft donor cells, collected 360 days after TCRalphabeta/CD19-depleted stem cell transplant. Every receptor here comes from a boy under two years old who had a stem cell transplant for SCID, so the T cells may come from the graft donor.

The chain has TRBV7-2 and TRBJ2-1; D could derive from TRBD1 or TRBD2 (6 bases each). Germline CDR1 is SGHTA and CDR2 is FQGNSA. The CDR3 spans 16 residues. Trimming removed 1 base at V and 8 bases at J, with 18 bases between. The chain's CDR3 is CASSLEGTRRGDEQFF. CDR3 coding DNA: TGTGCCAGCAGCTTAGAGGGGACCCGAAGGGGGGATGAGCAGTTCTTC.

The chain carries TRBV7-6 and TRBJ1-1; D is undetermined. Trimming took 6 bases from V and 0 from J, leaving 11 bases between them. The germline CDR1 and CDR2 sequences are SGHVS and FNYEAQ. The CDR3 is made up of 14 amino acids. CDR3 residues: CASSSSDLNTEAFF. The CDR3, as DNA: TGTGCCAGCAGTAGCAGCGATTTGAACACTGAAGCTTTCTTT.

The J gene is TRBJ1-2, the V gene TRBV7-9, with a tentative D call TRBD1 (5 bases). The CDR3 has 14 amino acids. Germline CDR1 and CDR2: SEHNR and FQNEAQ (reference sequence). V was clipped by 5 bases and J by 4 bases, with 14 bases between them. CDR3 in amino acids: CASSPVSGGYGYTF. The CDR3 DNA reads as TGTGCCAGCAGCCCCGTGTCGGGGGGCTATGGCTACACCTTC.

This clonotype was seen only a few times. Since no conserved phenylalanine or tryptophan closes the CDR3, a read error is the likely cause. No DNA is shown, since the ends of the CDR3 on it are uncertain; the CDR3 is the one TCRdb lists. The chain is built from TRBV4-1 and TRBJ1-2. The CDR3 extends over 9 residues, inclusive of both ends. CDR1 MGHRA and CDR2 YSYEKL come from the germline V gene. Here the CDR3 reads CASSQESRL.

J is TRBJ1-1 and V is TRBV29-1, with D unclear. Trimming stripped 4 bases from V and 0 bases from J, with 9 bases between. The CDR3 contains 13 residues. The V gene's germline CDR1 is SQVTM and CDR2 ANQGSEA. In nucleotides, the CDR3 is TGCAGCGTTGCAAGGGTTATGAACACTGAAGCTTTCTTT. Translation: CSVARVMNTEAFF.

This clonotype has more than one count but fewer than ten. This chain's CDR3 is CASSFLVGDEQYF. CDR3 sequence (DNA): TGTGCCAGCAGTTTTCTAGTTGGGGACGAGCAGTACTTC. This sequence joins TRBV12-3 or TRBV12-4 and TRBJ2-7; D is unresolved. This CDR3 spans 13 amino acids. V was pared by 3 bases and J by 5 bases, with 11 bases between.

This clonotype was detected a few times. The chain carries TRBV29-1 and TRBJ2-5; the match to TRBD1 covers 8 bases. Trimming removed 3 bases from V and 5 bases from J; junction bases left unmatched: 11. Germline V CDR1 and CDR2: SQVTM, ANQGSEA. The CDR3 consists of 15 residues. CDR3 in DNA: TGCAGCGTTGACCCCGGACAGGGAAGGAGGGAGACCCAGTACTTC. Translated: CSVDPGQGRRETQYF.

This clonotype was counted ten times or more. The CDR3 reads CASSPGGTYNSPLHF. In DNA form, the CDR3 reads TGTGCCAGCAGCCCGGGGGGCACCTATAATTCACCCCTCCACTTT. V and J are TRBV12-3 or TRBV12-4 and TRBJ1-6; tentative D call: TRBD1 (6 bases). This CDR3 is 15 amino acids long. With 6 bases removed from V and 2 bases from J, the gap between germline ends came to 11 bases.

This clonotype appeared many times. The junction differs from germline at one of its ends, possibly a read error. The chain has TRBV5-1 and TRBJ2-7, with D unclear. This CDR3 is 11 amino acids long. CDR1 is SGHRS and CDR2 is YFSETQ in the germline V gene. The chain's CDR3 is CASSWGYEQYF. The CDR3, as DNA: TGTGCCAGCAGTTGGGGCTACGAGCAGTACTTC.

V is TRBV18 and J is TRBJ2-6; D perhaps matches TRBD2 (6 bases). Germline assignment: CDR1 KGHSH and CDR2 LQKENI. The CDR3 contains 16 residues. Between the trimmed V and J ends, which lost 2 bases and 2 bases, there was a span of 10 bases. The CDR3 nucleotides are TGTGCCAGCTCACCAGGGGGGTACGCTGGGGCCAACGTCCTGACTTTC. It translates to CASSPGGYAGANVLTF.

The V gene is TRBV19, the J gene TRBJ2-1; D may match TRBD1 or TRBD2 (5 bases each). Trimming took off 6 bases at V and 5 bases at J, with 11 bases between the two ends. Germline CDR1 LNHDA, CDR2 SQIVND (reference sequence). CDR3 length: 13 amino acids. Written as DNA, the CDR3 is TGTGCCAGTAGCTGGGACCGAAACAATGAGCAGTTCTTC. Translated: CASSWDRNNEQFF.

This clonotype showed up just a few times. The V and J genes are TRBV7-2 and TRBJ1-5; 9 positions agree with TRBD1. With V trimmed by 4 bases and J by 5 bases, 6 bases remained unmatched. The germline V gene encodes CDR1 SGHTA and CDR2 FQGNSA. The CDR3 consists of 15 residues. CDR3 DNA sequence: TGTGCCAGCAGCTCCGGGACAGGGACCTATCAGCCCCAGCATTTT. Translation: CASSSGTGTYQPQHF.

This clonotype was detected only a few times. The V call is TRBV6-5, the J call TRBJ2-1; 7 bases fit TRBD2. Per germline, CDR1 MNHEY and CDR2 SVGAGI. J was trimmed by 6 bases and V by 0 bases; bases with no gene match: 8. The CDR3 has 16 amino acids. The CDR3 sequence: CASSYSSGEFFNEQFF. DNA of the CDR3: TGTGCCAGCAGTTACTCGAGCGGGGAGTTCTTCAATGAGCAGTTCTTC.

As DNA, the CDR3 is TGCGCCAGCAGTAGACTAGCGGGGGGGCCCTACCAAGAGACCCAGTACTTC. Translating it yields CASSRLAGGPYQETQYF. The V and J genes are TRBV5-1 and TRBJ2-5; TRBD2 matches at 14 bases. Trimming cost V 5 bases and J 0 bases; bases outside gene matches: 6. CDR3 length: 17 residues. Per the germline V gene, CDR1 is SGHRS and CDR2 is YFSETQ. Complete variable domain (other parts from reference TRBV5-1 and TRBJ2-5): KAGVTQTPRYLIKTRGQQVTLSCSPISGHRSVSWYQQTPGQGLQFLFEYFSETQRNKGNFPGRFSGRQFSNSRSEMNVSTLELGDSALYLCASSRLAGGPYQETQYFGPGTRLLVL.

This clonotype was counted a few times. The CDR3 bases are TGCGCCAGCAGCTATCGACTAGCGGGGAACAATGAGCAGTTCTTC. Translating gives CASSYRLAGNNEQFF. The chain joins TRBV5-1 to TRBJ2-1, with TRBD2 identical over 11 bases. J gave up 5 bases and V 3 bases, and 4 bases lay outside the gene matches. The CDR3 length is 15 residues. Germline CDR1 and CDR2: SGHRS and YFSETQ.

The chain joins TRBV12-3 or TRBV12-4 to TRBJ2-7; D may be TRBD1 (6 bases). The CDR3 has 14 amino acids. Between the trimmed V and J ends, which lost 5 bases and 0 bases, there was a span of 11 bases. The CDR3 DNA sequence: TGTGCCAGCAGTCCCCGGGACATCTCCTACGAGCAGTACTTC. Translating gives CASSPRDISYEQYF.

This clonotype showed up just a few times. The chain employs TRBV10-3 and TRBJ1-2; no definite D call. The CDR3 runs 12 residues. V lost 0 bases and J 3 bases, leaving 2 bases between the germline ends. In germline, CDR1 is ENHRY, CDR2 SYGVKD. The CDR3 DNA reads as TGTGCCATCAGTGAGTCAGACTATGGCTACACCTTC. It specifies CAISESDYGYTF.

This clonotype was picked up one time. The chain recombines TRBV20-1 with TRBJ2-3; D is undetermined. CDR1 is DFQATT and CDR2 is SNEGSKA in the germline V gene (reference sequence). This CDR3 region has 12 residues. Trimming removed 4 bases at V and 7 bases at J, with 12 bases between. CDR3 nucleotides: TGCAGTGCTATGTTCTCCCTCCATACGCAGTATTTT. Protein sequence: CSAMFSLHTQYF.

The count of this clonotype is one. The rearrangement links TRBV7-9 to TRBJ1-1; D may be TRBD1 (6 bases). The CDR3 spans 13 residues. V was pared by 3 bases and J by 5 bases, with 10 bases between. CDR1 is SEHNR and CDR2 is FQNEAQ in the germline V gene (reference sequence). The CDR3 region has the DNA TGTGCCAGCAGCTTCGGACAGAGGACTGAAGCTTTCTTT. It specifies CASSFGQRTEAFF. Full variable domain (remainder filled in from reference TRBV7-9 and TRBJ1-1): DTGVSQNPRHKITKRGQNVTFRCDPISEHNRLYWYRQTLGQGPEFLTYFQNEAQLEKSRLLSDRFSAERPKGSFSTLEIQRTEQGDSAMYLCASSFGQRTEAFFGQGTRLTVV.

Only a few counts were recorded for this clonotype. The genes are TRBV4-2 and TRBJ1-5; D not certain. V shed 0 bases and J shed 5 bases, with 11 bases lying between them. The CDR3 is 15 amino acids. Germline CDR1 LGHNA, CDR2 YNFKEQ. The CDR3 protein is CASSQELAGYQPQHF. As DNA, the CDR3 is TGTGCCAGCAGCCAAGAACTGGCTGGCTATCAGCCCCAGCATTTT.

This clonotype was seen more than once but under ten times. V usage is TRBV5-6 and J usage is TRBJ1-2, with unresolved D. CDR3 length: 12 residues. The V end was cut by 1 base, the J end by 7 bases, with 8 bases between. CDR1 and CDR2 from the germline V gene are SGHDT and YYEEEE. The CDR3 sequence is CASSLKGFGYTF. The CDR3 DNA follows: TGTGCCAGCAGCTTGAAGGGTTTTGGCTACACCTTC.

The rearrangement joins TRBV9 to TRBJ2-5; 11 bases are a match to TRBD2. The CDR3 extends over 16 amino acids. In germline, CDR1 is SGDLS, CDR2 YYNGEE. The junction had 5 bases not matched to a gene; V was cut back by 2 bases and J by 2 bases. The CDR3 region has the DNA TGTGCCAGCAGCGTTTCGGCTAGCGGGGGGCAAGAGACCCAGTACTTC. Translated, it gives CASSVSASGGQETQYF.

The chain uses TRBV18 and TRBJ2-1, with 11 bases fitting TRBD2. This CDR3 is 17 amino acids long. V was clipped by 2 bases and J by 4 bases; unmatched bases: 7. Germline values: CDR1 KGHSH, CDR2 LQKENI. The CDR3 here is CASSPSTGTSGYNEQFF. The CDR3 region has the DNA TGTGCCAGCTCACCATCTACAGGGACTAGCGGTTACAATGAGCAGTTCTTC.

The chain recombines TRBV28 with TRBJ2-7; 7 bases agree with TRBD2. CDR3 length equals 16 residues. The ends lost 7 bases at V and 5 bases at J; junction bases unmatched: 17. Germline V lookup: CDR1 MDHEN, CDR2 SYDVKM. CDR3 in DNA: TGTGCCAGCACCCCTAGCGCGGGCTATCTAGCGGACGAGCAGTACTTC. Its translation is CASTPSAGYLADEQYF. Looking up the rest from reference TRBV28 and TRBJ2-7 gives the full variable domain: DVKVTQSSRYLVKRTGEKVFLECVQDMDHENMFWYRQDPGLGLRLIYFSYDVKMKEKGDIPEGYSVSREKKERFSLILESASTNQTSMYLCASTPSAGYLADEQYFGPGTRLTVT.

This clonotype turned up a few times. J is TRBJ2-2 and V is TRBV10-3, with D possibly matching TRBD2 (5 bases). The CDR3 is 16 amino acids. CDR1 and CDR2 (germline): ENHRY, SYGVKD. V lost 4 bases to trimming and J lost 5 bases, with 17 bases between them. CDR3 protein: CAISVVSGKRTGELFF. As DNA, the CDR3 is TGTGCCATCAGTGTAGTTTCGGGGAAACGGACCGGGGAGCTGTTTTTT.

V gene TRBV15 combines with J gene TRBJ2-3; D is unresolved. The germline V and J ends were trimmed by 0 bases and 2 bases, with 15 bases remaining between them. Per germline, CDR1 LNHNV and CDR2 YYDKDF (reference sequence). The CDR3 totals 17 residues. CDR3: CATSREVTLRTTDTQYF. CDR3 DNA: TGTGCCACCAGCAGAGAGGTGACCTTGAGGACCACAGATACGCAGTATTTT.

This clonotype was found a few times. The chain is built from TRBV12-3 or TRBV12-4 and TRBJ1-5; tentative D call: TRBD1 (6 bases). This CDR3 contains 16 residues. Trimming stripped 2 bases from V and 1 base from J, with 12 bases between. CDR3 sequence reads: CASSLWGRGSNQPQHF. CDR3 nucleotides: TGTGCCAGCAGTTTATGGGGCAGGGGAAGCAATCAGCCCCAGCATTTT.